This passage covers 18 T cell receptor beta chains from one sample sequenced in a study of T cell changes during pregnancy in multiple sclerosis. The repertoire was sequenced with immunoSEQ multiplex PCR; TCRdb's copy has only in-frame clones and lacks some. The sample lists about 76,000 clones; around 93% were seen once. Sequencing was performed on peripheral blood, taken in the second trimester of pregnancy. Receptors were obtained from a female donor with multiple sclerosis, enrolled in a pregnancy study.

V and J are TRBV5-1 and TRBJ1-4; 9 nucleotides align to TRBD1. The V gene end was trimmed by 4 bases and the J gene end by 7 bases; junction bases not matched to a gene: 8. Germline V gives CDR1 SGHRS, CDR2 YFSETQ. This CDR3 comprises 15 residues. CDR3 amino acids: CASSTGQGRAEKLFF. CDR3 DNA: TGCGCCAGCAGCACGGGACAGGGCAGGGCTGAAAAACTGTTTTTT.

The V call is TRBV5-1, the J call TRBJ1-1; TRBD1 might be the D (6 bases). The CDR3 has 14 residues. V lost 6 bases and J lost 1, with 13 bases in between. CDR1 and CDR2 from the germline V gene are SGHRS and YFSETQ. CDR3 region: CASNQDSRNTEAFF. The DNA of the CDR3 is TGCGCCAGCAACCAGGACAGCCGGAACACTGAAGCTTTCTTT.

The rearrangement uses TRBV15 and TRBJ1-2, with TRBD1 matching 7 bases. The CDR3 spans 14 residues. Germline V gene sequence: CDR1 LNHNV, CDR2 YYDKDF (reference sequence). V lost 3 bases and J lost 5; bases outside the gene matches: 6. The CDR3: CATSRGGQPYGYTF. CDR3 bases: TGTGCCACCAGCAGGGGGGGACAGCCGTATGGCTACACCTTC.

This clone was recorded once. This rearrangement joins TRBV6-5 to TRBJ2-1, with a weak D call TRBD1 (6 bases). The CDR3 contains 14 residues. Trimming left V 0 bases short and J 14 bases short, with 17 bases between. The germline V gene has CDR1 MNHEY and CDR2 SVGAGI. CDR3 region: CASSYSGAGSREFF. DNA for the CDR3: TGTGCCAGCAGTTACTCGGGGGCAGGGAGCAGGGAGTTCTTC.

The rearrangement links TRBV18 to TRBJ1-1, with 9 bases identical to TRBD1. Trimming removed 3 bases from V and 1 base from J; junction bases left unmatched: 6. CDR3 length: 16 amino acids. Germline-derived CDR1 and CDR2 are KGHSH and LQKENI. CDR3: CASSPEEDRGNTEAFF. The CDR3 DNA reads as TGTGCCAGCTCACCCGAGGAGGACAGGGGGAACACTGAAGCTTTCTTT.

CDR3 nucleotides: TGCAGCGTTGAAGATCGCCAGGGGTCGCCTTTCTTT. Amino acids: CSVEDRQGSPFF. The chain couples TRBV29-1 to TRBJ1-1; a possible D gene is TRBD1 (6 bases). The V gene lost 0 bases and the J gene lost 12 bases, with 14 bases spanning the gap. Germline V CDR1 and CDR2: SQVTM, ANQGSEA. The CDR3 spans 12 residues.

The CDR3 DNA follows: TGTGCCAGCAGTCAGGCCCCCTACAATGAGCAGTTCTTC. Protein: CASSQAPYNEQFF. V and J are TRBV5-5 and TRBJ2-1; D not resolved. Germline-derived CDR1 and CDR2 are SGHKS and YYEKEE (reference sequence). Trimming removed 5 bases from V and 2 bases from J, with 8 bases in between. This CDR3 spans 13 amino acids.

This clone was detected a few times. The rearrangement links TRBV6-6 to TRBJ2-7, with 7 nucleotides matching TRBD2. This CDR3 contains 14 residues. V lost 0 bases, J lost 4 bases, and 3 bases stayed unmatched. CDR1 is MNHNY, CDR2 SVGAGI, per germline (reference sequence). The CDR3 protein is CASSYSAGGYEQYF. CDR3 in DNA: TGTGCCAGCAGTTACTCGGCCGGGGGGTACGAGCAGTACTTC.

The gene calls are TRBV5-1 and TRBJ2-3; 9 positions match TRBD2. CDR1 is SGHRS and CDR2 is YFSETQ in the germline V gene. The length of the CDR3 is 16 residues. V dropped 1 base and J dropped 2; count of bases not matched to a gene: 5. CDR3 region: CASSLSLAGSTDTQYF. CDR3 nucleotide sequence: TGCGCCAGCAGCTTGAGCCTAGCGGGATCCACAGATACGCAGTATTTT.

This chain uses TRBV10-1 with TRBJ1-1; 9 bases are shared with TRBD1. Germline V lookup: CDR1 WNHNN, CDR2 SYGVQD (reference sequence). This CDR3 spans 14 amino acids. V lost 6 bases and J lost 7; bases outside the gene matches: 9. The CDR3 is CASSAPGTGNEAFF. As DNA, the CDR3 is TGCGCCAGCAGCGCGCCCGGGACAGGGAATGAAGCTTTCTTT.

V usage is TRBV6-5 and J usage is TRBJ1-2, with D tentatively TRBD1 (6 bases). Trimming took 6 bases from V and 2 from J, leaving 10 bases between them. This CDR3 region has 13 residues. CDR1 is MNHEY, CDR2 SVGAGI, per germline. The CDR3 loop reads CASRLDRNYGYTF. The CDR3 DNA sequence: TGTGCCAGCAGATTGGACAGAAACTATGGCTACACCTTC.

V usage is TRBV4-2 and J usage is TRBJ2-5; D might be TRBD1 (7 bases). This CDR3 has 18 amino acids. Germline loops: CDR1 LGHNA, CDR2 YNFKEQ. Between the trimmed V and J ends, which lost 1 base and 1 base, there was a span of 19 bases. The CDR3 region is CASSQGVVRGERQETQYF. The CDR3 bases are TGTGCCAGCAGCCAAGGGGTAGTCAGGGGGGAGCGCCAAGAGACCCAGTACTTC.

This clone was seen just once. The chain couples TRBV6-5 to TRBJ2-7, with 9 bases lining up with TRBD1. This CDR3 comprises 12 residues. CDR1 and CDR2 (germline): MNHEY, SVGAGI. The J segment lost 5 bases and the V segment lost 5 bases, leaving 1 base of the junction unmatched. Here the CDR3 reads CASSDRGNEQYF. The CDR3 DNA reads TGTGCCAGCAGTGACAGGGGGAACGAGCAGTACTTC.

The chain uses TRBV11-2 and TRBJ2-7; D is ambiguous. Trimming shortened V by 1 base and J by 3 bases, and 16 bases separated the two germline ends. The CDR3 extends over 16 amino acids. The germline V gene encodes CDR1 SGHAT and CDR2 FQNNGV. In nucleotides, the CDR3 is TGTGCCAGCAGCTTAGGGGCAGGATCAATTGACTACGAGCAGTACTTC. Translated, it gives CASSLGAGSIDYEQYF.

The V gene is TRBV19, the J gene TRBJ2-1; TRBD1 might be the D (8 bases). The V and J ends lost 8 bases and 8 bases respectively, with 22 bases between them. The CDR3 consists of 15 residues. The germline gives CDR1 LNHDA, CDR2 SQIVND (reference sequence). In DNA, the CDR3 is TGTGCCAGTGGGGAGGGGGCAGGGGGCAGGGATGAGCAGTTCTTC. Residues: CASGEGAGGRDEQFF.

The chain couples TRBV19 to TRBJ1-5; TRBD1 agrees at 7 bases. V was clipped by 3 bases and J by 6 bases; unmatched bases: 5. CDR1 is LNHDA and CDR2 is SQIVND in the germline V gene (reference sequence). CDR3 size: 14 residues. The CDR3 region has the DNA TGTGCCAGTAGTATCCGACAGGGAAGTCAGCCCCAGCATTTT. Amino acid sequence: CASSIRQGSQPQHF. Looking up the rest from reference TRBV19 and TRBJ1-5 gives the full variable domain: DGGITQSPKYLFRKEGQNVTLSCEQNLNHDAMYWYRQDPGQGLRLIYYSQIVNDFQKGDIAEGYSVSREKKESFPLTVTSAQKNPTAFYLCASSIRQGSQPQHFGDGTRLSIL.

V and J are TRBV4-2 and TRBJ1-2; D is ambiguous. V dropped 0 bases and J dropped 6 bases, with 26 bases sitting between them. The length of the CDR3 is 19 residues. Germline V gene sequence: CDR1 LGHNA, CDR2 YNFKEQ. CDR3 amino acids: CASSQEWAGEETTINGYTF. The CDR3 DNA is TGTGCCAGCAGCCAAGAGTGGGCTGGGGAGGAGACGACAATTAATGGCTACACCTTC.

The rearrangement uses TRBV15 and TRBJ1-3; 11 bases line up with TRBD1. The CDR3 extends over 16 amino acids. In germline, CDR1 is LNHNV, CDR2 YYDKDF (reference sequence). Trimming took 5 bases from V and 4 from J; bases not matched to a gene: 7. The CDR3 DNA reads TGTGCCACCAGCCGAGGGACAGGGGGTCTCGGAAACACCATATATTTT. Protein sequence: CATSRGTGGLGNTIYF.